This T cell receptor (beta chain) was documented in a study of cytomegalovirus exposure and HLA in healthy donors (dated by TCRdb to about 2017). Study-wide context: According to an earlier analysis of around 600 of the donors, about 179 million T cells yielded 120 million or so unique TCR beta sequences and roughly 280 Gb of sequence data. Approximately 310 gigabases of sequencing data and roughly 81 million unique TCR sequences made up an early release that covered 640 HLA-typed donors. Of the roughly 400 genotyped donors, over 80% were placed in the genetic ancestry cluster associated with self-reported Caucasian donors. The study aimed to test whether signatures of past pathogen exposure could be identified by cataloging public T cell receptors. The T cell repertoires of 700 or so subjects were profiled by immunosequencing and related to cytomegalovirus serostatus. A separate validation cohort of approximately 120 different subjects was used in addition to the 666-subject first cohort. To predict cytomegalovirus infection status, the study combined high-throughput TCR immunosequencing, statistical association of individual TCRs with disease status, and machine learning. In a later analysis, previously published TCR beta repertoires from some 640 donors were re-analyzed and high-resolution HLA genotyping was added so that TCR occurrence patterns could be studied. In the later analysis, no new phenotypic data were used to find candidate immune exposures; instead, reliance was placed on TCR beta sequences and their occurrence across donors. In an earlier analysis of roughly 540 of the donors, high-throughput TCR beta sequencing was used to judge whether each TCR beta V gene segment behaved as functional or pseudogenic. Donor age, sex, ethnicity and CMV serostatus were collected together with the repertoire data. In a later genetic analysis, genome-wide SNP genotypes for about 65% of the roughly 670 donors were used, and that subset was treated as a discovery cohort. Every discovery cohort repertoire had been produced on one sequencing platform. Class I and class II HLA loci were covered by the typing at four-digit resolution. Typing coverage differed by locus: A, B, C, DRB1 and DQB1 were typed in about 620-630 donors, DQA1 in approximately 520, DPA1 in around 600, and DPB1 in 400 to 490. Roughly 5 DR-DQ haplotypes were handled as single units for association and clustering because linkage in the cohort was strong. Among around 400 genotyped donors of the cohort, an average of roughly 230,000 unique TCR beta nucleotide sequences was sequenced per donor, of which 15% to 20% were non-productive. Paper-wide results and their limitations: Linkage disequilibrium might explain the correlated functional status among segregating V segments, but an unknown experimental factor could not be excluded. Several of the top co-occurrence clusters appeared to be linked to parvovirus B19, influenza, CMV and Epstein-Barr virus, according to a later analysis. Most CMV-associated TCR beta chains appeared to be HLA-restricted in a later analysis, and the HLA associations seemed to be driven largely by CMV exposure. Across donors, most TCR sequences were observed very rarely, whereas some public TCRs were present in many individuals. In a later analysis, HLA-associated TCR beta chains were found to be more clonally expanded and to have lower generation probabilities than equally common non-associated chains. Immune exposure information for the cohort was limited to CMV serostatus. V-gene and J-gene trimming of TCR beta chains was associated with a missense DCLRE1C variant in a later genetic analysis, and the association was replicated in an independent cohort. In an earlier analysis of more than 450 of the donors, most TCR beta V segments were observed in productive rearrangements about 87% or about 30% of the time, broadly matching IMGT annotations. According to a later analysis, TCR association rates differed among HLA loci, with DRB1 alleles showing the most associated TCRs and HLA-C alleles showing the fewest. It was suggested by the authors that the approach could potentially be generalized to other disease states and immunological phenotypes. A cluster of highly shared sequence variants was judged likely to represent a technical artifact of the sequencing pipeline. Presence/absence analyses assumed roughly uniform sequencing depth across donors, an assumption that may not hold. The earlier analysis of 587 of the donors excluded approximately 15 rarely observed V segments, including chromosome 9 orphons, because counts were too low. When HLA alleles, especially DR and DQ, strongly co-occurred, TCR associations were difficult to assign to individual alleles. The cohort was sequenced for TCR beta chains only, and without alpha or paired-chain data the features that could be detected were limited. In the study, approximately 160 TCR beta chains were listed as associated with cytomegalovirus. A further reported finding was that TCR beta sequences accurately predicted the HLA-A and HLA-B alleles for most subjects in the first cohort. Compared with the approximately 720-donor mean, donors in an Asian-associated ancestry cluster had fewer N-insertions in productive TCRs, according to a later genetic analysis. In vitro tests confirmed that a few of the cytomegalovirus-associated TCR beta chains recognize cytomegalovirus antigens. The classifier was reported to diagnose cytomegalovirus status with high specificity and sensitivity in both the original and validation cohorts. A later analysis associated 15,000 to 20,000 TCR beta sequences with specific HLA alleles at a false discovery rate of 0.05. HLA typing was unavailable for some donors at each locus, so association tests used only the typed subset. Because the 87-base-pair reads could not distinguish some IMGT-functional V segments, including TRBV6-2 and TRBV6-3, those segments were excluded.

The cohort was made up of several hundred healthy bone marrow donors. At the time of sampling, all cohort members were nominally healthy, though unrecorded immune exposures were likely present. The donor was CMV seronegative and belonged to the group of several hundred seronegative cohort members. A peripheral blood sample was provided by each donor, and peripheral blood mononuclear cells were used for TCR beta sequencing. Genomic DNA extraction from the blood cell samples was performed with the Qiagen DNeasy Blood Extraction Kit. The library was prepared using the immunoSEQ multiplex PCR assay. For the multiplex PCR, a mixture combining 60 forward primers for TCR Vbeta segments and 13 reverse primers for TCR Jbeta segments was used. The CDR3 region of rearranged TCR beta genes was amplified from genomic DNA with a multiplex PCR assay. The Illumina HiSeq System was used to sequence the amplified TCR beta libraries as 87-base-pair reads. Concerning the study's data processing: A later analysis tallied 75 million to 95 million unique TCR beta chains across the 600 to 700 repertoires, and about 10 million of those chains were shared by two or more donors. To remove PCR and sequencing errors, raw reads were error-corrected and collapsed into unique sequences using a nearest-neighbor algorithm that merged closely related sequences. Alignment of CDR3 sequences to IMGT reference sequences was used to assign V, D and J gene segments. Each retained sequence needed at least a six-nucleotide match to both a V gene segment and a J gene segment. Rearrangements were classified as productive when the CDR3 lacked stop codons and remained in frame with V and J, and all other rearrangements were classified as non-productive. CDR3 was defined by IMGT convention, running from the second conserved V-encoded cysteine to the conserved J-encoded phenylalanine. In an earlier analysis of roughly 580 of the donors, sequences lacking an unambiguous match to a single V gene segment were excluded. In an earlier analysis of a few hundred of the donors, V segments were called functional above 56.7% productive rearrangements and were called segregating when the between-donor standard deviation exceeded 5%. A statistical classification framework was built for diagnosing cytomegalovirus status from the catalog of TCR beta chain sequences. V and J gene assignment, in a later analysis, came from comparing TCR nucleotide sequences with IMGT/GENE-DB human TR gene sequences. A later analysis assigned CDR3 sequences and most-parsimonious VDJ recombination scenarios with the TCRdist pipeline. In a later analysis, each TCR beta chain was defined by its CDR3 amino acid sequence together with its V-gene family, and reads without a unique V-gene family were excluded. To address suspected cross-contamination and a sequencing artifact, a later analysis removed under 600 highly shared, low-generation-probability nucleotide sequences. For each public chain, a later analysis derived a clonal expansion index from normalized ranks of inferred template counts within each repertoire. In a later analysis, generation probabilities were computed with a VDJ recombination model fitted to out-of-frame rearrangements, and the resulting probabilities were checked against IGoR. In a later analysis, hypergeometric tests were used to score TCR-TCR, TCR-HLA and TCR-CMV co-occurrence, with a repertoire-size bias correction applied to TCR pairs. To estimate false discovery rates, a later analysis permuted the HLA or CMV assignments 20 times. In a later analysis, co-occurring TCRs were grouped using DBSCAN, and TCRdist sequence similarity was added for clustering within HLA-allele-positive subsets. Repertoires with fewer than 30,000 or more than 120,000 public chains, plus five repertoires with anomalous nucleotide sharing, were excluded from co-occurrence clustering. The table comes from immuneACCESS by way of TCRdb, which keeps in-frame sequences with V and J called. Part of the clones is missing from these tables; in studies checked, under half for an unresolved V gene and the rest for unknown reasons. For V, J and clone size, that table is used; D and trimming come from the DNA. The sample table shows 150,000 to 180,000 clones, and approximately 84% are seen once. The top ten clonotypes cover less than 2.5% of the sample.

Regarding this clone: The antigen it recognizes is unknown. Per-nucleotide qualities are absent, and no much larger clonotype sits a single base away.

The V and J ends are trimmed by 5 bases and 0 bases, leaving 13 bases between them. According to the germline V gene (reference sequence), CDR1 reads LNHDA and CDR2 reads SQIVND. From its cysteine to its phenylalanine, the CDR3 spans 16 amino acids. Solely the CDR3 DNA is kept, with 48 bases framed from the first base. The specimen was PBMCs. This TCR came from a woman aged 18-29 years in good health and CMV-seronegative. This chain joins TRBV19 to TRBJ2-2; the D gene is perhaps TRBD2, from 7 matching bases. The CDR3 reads CASSLRGAANTGELFF. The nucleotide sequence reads TGTGCCAGTAGTCTCCGGGGGGCCGCGAACACCGGGGAGCTGTTTTTT.